This TCR beta chain was identified during a study of blood T cell repertoires in COVID-19 (dated by TCRdb to 2019 to 2021). Looking at the study overall: Samples covering the acute and convalescent phases of COVID-19 were provided by collaborators in the United States, Italy and Spain. The prospective study material was composed of cDNA or gDNA derived from T cells, B-cell-depleted T cells, or PBMCs. The dataset comprised deeply sampled blood TCRbeta repertoires from subjects exposed to, actively infected with, or recovered from COVID-19. A freely available public database, intended as a resource for researchers studying the immune response to SARS-CoV-2, is where the repertoires were released. Samples were obtained from the ongoing ImmuneRACE study (first 160 participants) and from over 1,000 subjects provided by 6 global collaborators. A de-identified subject ID, COVID-19 status, age in years and sex were almost always included in the sample metadata. HLA class I and class II types, where available, came from metadata supplied by the sample provider rather than from assay-based typing. What the work shows at the level of the full study, not this receptor alone: Clinical and demographic metadata were provided uncurated, with the amount varying by source and participant.

The immunoSEQ Assay, a bias-controlled multiplex PCR, was used to amplify TCRbeta CDR3 regions from genomic DNA. In the authors' own workflow: The number of nucleated cells in each sample was estimated from the amplification of reference gene primers within the assay. To quantify the absolute abundance of each unique TCRbeta CDR3 rearrangement, sequence reads were collapsed and filtered. For each sample, productive Simpson clonality was calculated as the square root of Simpson's diversity index across productive rearrangements. TCRdb carries this immuneACCESS record with in-frame sequences only. Its versions omit some clonotypes, under half of them owing to an unresolved V gene in the studies checked, with the rest unexplained. V, J and clone size are taken as reported in that table, and D and trimming were inferred from the DNA itself. A total of around 150,000 clones appear in this sample, approximately 95% of them only once. The ten largest clonotypes hold roughly 4.5% of the sample.

For CDR1 and CDR2, the germline V gene lists MNHEY and SVGEGT. From the cysteine through the phenylalanine, the CDR3 covers 16 amino acids. Only the CDR3 DNA is retained, 48 bases long and in frame from the first base. Trimming costs V 2 bases and J 5 bases, and their ends lie 16 bases apart. This clone was observed once. It has no known antigen specificity. No quality values exist for individual bases; no much larger clone is one base distant. Collaborating institutions collected whole blood in K2EDTA tubes following their own protocols. For TCRbeta analysis, collaborators shipped samples as frozen whole blood, isolated PBMCs, or DNA extracted from either of those sample types.

This chain is built from TRBV6-2 or TRBV6-3 and TRBJ2-1; matching of 5 bases hints at TRBD1 as the D gene. The TCR originated in a woman in her fifties or sixties with acute or convalescent COVID-19. Input material: peripheral blood. At the DNA level, the sequence is TGTGCCAGCAGTTACATCATAGGGGAACGAGACAATGAGCAGTTCTTC. The translation is CASSYIIGERDNEQFF.